The 21 T cell receptor beta chains listed next were all sequenced from one sample in a study of cytomegalovirus exposure and HLA in healthy donors. This table comes from immunoSEQ multiplex PCR, and its TCRdb copy is limited to in-frame clones, with some not included. The repertoire has approximately 210,000 clones, roughly 82% of them found once; the top ten carry more than 1.2%. Sequenced: PBMCs. These receptors all come from a woman between 18 and 29 years old in good health and CMV-seronegative.

The chain joins TRBV18 to TRBJ2-5; 9 bases align to TRBD2. V lost 4 bases and J lost 5; bases outside the gene matches: 11. Germline V CDR1 and CDR2: KGHSH, LQKENI. CDR3 size: 16 residues. The CDR3 region is CASSQIPGGGAETQYF. The CDR3 DNA is TGTGCCAGCTCACAAATTCCCGGCGGGGGGGCTGAGACCCAGTACTTC. Looking up the rest from reference TRBV18 and TRBJ2-5 gives the full variable domain: NAGVMQNPRHLVRRRGQEARLRCSPMKGHSHVYWYRQLPEEGLKFMVYLQKENIIDESGMPKERFSAEFPKEGPSILRIQQVVRGDSAAYFCASSQIPGGGAETQYFGPGTRLLVL.

This chain uses TRBV6-1 with TRBJ1-5; D possibly corresponds to TRBD1 (5 bases). Trimming left V 8 bases short and J 1 base short, with 12 bases between. The CDR3 covers 14 residues. Germline V gene data show CDR1 as MNHNS and CDR2 as SASEGT. CDR3 protein: CASDRGRSNQPQHF. Written as DNA, the CDR3 is TGTGCCAGCGATAGGGGTAGGAGCAATCAGCCCCAGCATTTT.

This chain links TRBV5-1 with TRBJ2-5; no reliable D call. Trimming cost V 4 bases and J 5 bases, with 9 bases left between them. Germline assignment: CDR1 SGHRS and CDR2 YFSETQ. The CDR3 spans 12 residues. Written as DNA, the CDR3 is TGCGCCAGCAGCACCCAACGGGAGACCCAGTACTTC. As protein: CASSTQRETQYF.

The gene calls are TRBV9 and TRBJ1-2; a possible D gene is TRBD1 (5 bases). Per germline, CDR1 SGDLS and CDR2 YYNGEE. Trimming took 4 bases from V and 7 from J, leaving 23 bases between them. CDR3 size: 16 residues. In DNA form, the CDR3 reads TGTGCCAGCAGCTCCGTGGGGGGTAGGCCCCACGGTGGCTACACCTTC. As protein: CASSSVGGRPHGGYTF. Based on the CDR3 plus reference TRBV9 and TRBJ1-2, the full variable domain is DSGVTQTPKHLITATGQRVTLRCSPRSGDLSVYWYQQSLDQGLQFLIQYYNGEERAKGNILERFSAQQFPDLHSELNLSSLELGDSALYFCASSSVGGRPHGGYTFGSGTRLTVV.

The chain uses TRBV4-2 and TRBJ2-7, with a weak D call TRBD1 (5 bases). The CDR3 is 16 amino acids. Germline loops: CDR1 LGHNA, CDR2 YNFKEQ. The V end was cut by 3 bases, the J end by 0 bases, with 15 bases between. CDR3 DNA sequence: TGTGCCAGCAGCCATGAAGACAGAAAGAACTCCTACGAGCAGTACTTC. Protein sequence: CASSHEDRKNSYEQYF.

The chain recombines TRBV7-6 with TRBJ2-1; 10 bases agree with TRBD2. This CDR3 is built from 15 residues. J gave up 5 bases and V 1 base, and 2 bases lay outside the gene matches. Germline-derived CDR1 and CDR2 are SGHVS and FNYEAQ. As DNA, the CDR3 is TGTGCCAGCAGCTTAGGGACTAGCGGTAACAATGAGCAGTTCTTC. It codes for CASSLGTSGNNEQFF.

V usage is TRBV18 and J usage is TRBJ1-5; 10 nucleotides match TRBD1. CDR1 and CDR2 from the germline V gene are KGHSH and LQKENI. This CDR3 region has 16 residues. The V segment lost 0 bases and the J segment 4 bases; nucleotides outside the gene matches: 3. CDR3 loop: CASSPPGQGQNQPQHF. CDR3 DNA: TGTGCCAGCTCACCACCGGGACAGGGGCAAAATCAGCCCCAGCATTTT.

The chain recombines TRBV6-5 with TRBJ1-5; 9 nucleotides agree with TRBD1. V dropped 5 bases and J dropped 7; count of bases not matched to a gene: 3. CDR3 size: 13 residues. Germline CDR1 reads MNHEY; CDR2 reads SVGAGI. The CDR3: CASSRTGDQPQHF. The CDR3 DNA sequence: TGTGCCAGCAGTCGGACAGGGGACCAGCCCCAGCATTTT.

The chain uses TRBV5-1 and TRBJ1-1, with D unclear. The CDR3 has 15 residues. The V end was cut by 7 bases, the J end by 1 base, with 17 bases between. Germline loops: CDR1 SGHRS, CDR2 YFSETQ. CDR3 loop: CASLMGPGENTEAFF. The DNA for the CDR3 is TGCGCCAGCCTGATGGGCCCCGGGGAGAACACTGAAGCTTTCTTT. The full variable domain, completed using reference TRBV5-1 and TRBJ1-1, is KAGVTQTPRYLIKTRGQQVTLSCSPISGHRSVSWYQQTPGQGLQFLFEYFSETQRNKGNFPGRFSGRQFSNSRSEMNVSTLELGDSALYLCASLMGPGENTEAFFGQGTRLTVV.

This sequence joins TRBV5-8 and TRBJ1-6; D remains ambiguous. There are 17 residues in the CDR3. Germline-derived CDR1 and CDR2 are SGHTS and YDEGEE. V was clipped by 4 bases and J by 4 bases, with 18 bases between them. The CDR3 coding sequence is TGTGCCAGCAGCAATGGACGGAGGAGAAGTTATAATTCACCCCTCCACTTT. It encodes CASSNGRRRSYNSPLHF. Full variable domain (remainder filled in from reference TRBV5-8 and TRBJ1-6): EAGVTQSPTHLIKTRGQQATLRCSPISGHTSVYWYQQALGLGLQFLLWYDEGEERNRGNFPPRFSGRQFPNYSSELNVNALELEDSALYLCASSNGRRRSYNSPLHFGNGTRLTVT.

The chain combines TRBV4-1 with TRBJ2-1; the match to TRBD2 covers 8 bases. Germline values: CDR1 MGHRA, CDR2 YSYEKL. Trimming took 3 bases from V and 0 from J; bases not matched to a gene: 4. The CDR3 has 16 residues. CDR3 region: CASSQIAGSSYNEQFF. CDR3 in DNA: TGCGCCAGCAGCCAGATAGCGGGAAGCTCCTACAATGAGCAGTTCTTC.

The chain carries TRBV10-2 and TRBJ2-7; D possibly corresponds to TRBD2 (5 bases). This CDR3 has 14 residues. The V end was cut by 4 bases, the J end by 4 bases, with 14 bases between. Germline V gives CDR1 WSHSY, CDR2 SAAADI. The CDR3 sequence is CASSVGNKEYEQYF. The CDR3 DNA is TGCGCCAGCAGTGTCGGGAACAAGGAATACGAGCAGTACTTC.

The CDR3 region has the DNA TGCGCCAGCAGCCTACAACCGGGACAGGCCCCTCCTACACCGGACGAGCAGTACTTC. Translating it yields CASSLQPGQAPPTPDEQYF. The chain is built from TRBV5-1 and TRBJ2-7; 8 bases map to TRBD1. V was clipped by 4 bases and J by 5 bases; unmatched bases: 23. The germline gives CDR1 SGHRS, CDR2 YFSETQ. The CDR3 has 19 residues.

V usage is TRBV10-3 and J usage is TRBJ2-5; D remains unclear. The germline V gene encodes CDR1 ENHRY and CDR2 SYGVKD. V was clipped by 3 bases and J by 3 bases, with 26 bases between them. The CDR3 runs 19 residues. CDR3 in amino acids: CAISERSLPGISVKETQYF. The CDR3 DNA sequence: TGTGCCATCAGTGAAAGGTCTCTACCAGGCATATCGGTTAAAGAGACCCAGTACTTC.

CDR3 bases: TGTGCCAGCAGTTCTGACACCTACGAGCAGTACTTC. Its protein product is CASSSDTYEQYF. The rearrangement uses TRBV6-5 and TRBJ2-7; D uncertain. Germline CDR1 MNHEY, CDR2 SVGAGI. V lost 4 bases to trimming and J lost 2 bases, with 6 bases between them. The CDR3 length is 12 residues.

This clone was seen only once. The genes are TRBV5-1 and TRBJ2-3, with 15 bases lining up with TRBD2. CDR3 length: 17 residues. CDR1 SGHRS and CDR2 YFSETQ come from the germline V gene. V trimming: 4 bases; J trimming: 6 bases; junction bases outside the gene matches: 9. CDR3 residues: CASSEGTSGGPWDTQYF. The CDR3 DNA reads as TGCGCCAGCAGCGAGGGGACTAGCGGGGGGCCGTGGGATACGCAGTATTTT.

This sequence joins TRBV19 and TRBJ2-7; TRBD2 agrees at 8 bases. Germline CDR1 and CDR2: LNHDA and SQIVND (reference sequence). V shed 3 bases, J shed 5 bases, and the junction held 3 bases outside the gene matches. The length of the CDR3 is 13 residues. The DNA of the CDR3 is TGTGCCAGTAGTATCGGGGGGGCTGACGAGCAGTACTTC. Its protein is CASSIGGADEQYF.

This chain uses TRBV2 with TRBJ1-2; no reliable D call. The CDR3 spans 14 residues. CDR1 is SNHLY and CDR2 is FYNNEI in the germline V gene. Trimming left V 7 bases short and J 0 bases short, with 12 bases between. The CDR3 bases are TGTGCCAGCATTGCCACAGAAGCTAACTATGGCTACACCTTC. Translation gives CASIATEANYGYTF.

CDR3 protein: CASSEQGFGEKLFF. As DNA, the CDR3 is TGTGCCAGTAGTGAACAGGGGTTTGGTGAAAAACTGTTTTTT. The gene calls are TRBV19 and TRBJ1-4; 7 bases are shared with TRBD1. The CDR3 is 14 residues long. Trimming removed 5 bases from V and 7 bases from J; junction bases left unmatched: 7. The germline gives CDR1 LNHDA, CDR2 SQIVND (reference sequence).

This rearrangement joins TRBV19 to TRBJ1-2; 10 nucleotides line up with TRBD1. The length of the CDR3 is 15 residues. The germline V gene has CDR1 LNHDA and CDR2 SQIVND (reference sequence). J lost 2 bases, V lost 4 bases, and 4 bases had no gene match. The CDR3 region is CASSRRTGGNYGYTF. Here the CDR3 DNA reads TGTGCCAGTAGTAGGCGGACAGGGGGAAACTATGGCTACACCTTC.

The gene calls are TRBV19 and TRBJ1-4; 7 nucleotides agree with TRBD1. CDR3 length: 15 residues. CDR1 and CDR2 from the germline V gene are LNHDA and SQIVND (reference sequence). V trimming: 6 bases; J trimming: 4 bases; junction bases outside the gene matches: 8. CDR3 sequence: CASSPMGQINEKLFF. The CDR3 region has the DNA TGTGCCAGTAGCCCTATGGGACAGATTAATGAAAAACTGTTTTTT.